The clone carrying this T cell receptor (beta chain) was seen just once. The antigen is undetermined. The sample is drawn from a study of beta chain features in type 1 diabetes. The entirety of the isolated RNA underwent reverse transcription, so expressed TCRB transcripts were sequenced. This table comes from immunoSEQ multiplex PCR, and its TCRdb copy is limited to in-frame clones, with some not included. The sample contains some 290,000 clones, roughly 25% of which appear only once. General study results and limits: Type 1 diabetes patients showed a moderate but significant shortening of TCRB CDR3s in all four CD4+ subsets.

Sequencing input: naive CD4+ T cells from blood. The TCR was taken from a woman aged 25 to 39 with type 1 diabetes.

This CDR3 is CASGGQGDLAGYNEQFF. The CDR3 DNA is TGCGCCAGCGGGGGACAGGGAGACCTAGCGGGATACAATGAGCAGTTCTTC. The chain recombines TRBV5-1 with TRBJ2-1; D may correspond to TRBD1 or TRBD2 (9 bases each). With 7 bases removed from V and 4 bases from J, the gap between germline ends came to 24 bases. Germline V gene data show CDR1 as SGHRS and CDR2 as YFSETQ. This CDR3 is built from 17 residues.